This TCR beta chain was profiled in a study of blood T cell repertoires in COVID-19. Background on the study: Both acute and convalescent COVID-19 samples were obtained from the United States, Italy and Spain. In each case, the material was cDNA or gDNA derived from T cells, B-cell-depleted T cells, or PBMCs.

Germline CDR1 and CDR2: MDHEN and SYDVKM. V lost 6 bases and J 4 bases, leaving 12 bases between the germline ends. The CDR3 spans 13 residues. Source study methods: How many nucleated cells were present was estimated from reference gene primer amplification. This table comes from immunoSEQ multiplex PCR, and its TCRdb copy is limited to in-frame clones, with some not included. V and J calls and clone size are given by that table; D and trimming were obtained from the DNA. This table has about 140,000 clones, 81% appearing once. This TCR came from a human donor in a cohort sampled during active COVID-19. Input material: peripheral blood. This chain connects TRBV28 to TRBJ1-2, with no clear D. The CDR3 here is CASSPAGFYGYTF. DNA for the CDR3: TGTGCCAGCAGCCCAGCGGGGTTCTATGGCTACACCTTC.